A single T cell receptor (beta chain) is shown here with its context. It has no known antigen specificity. No much larger clone exists at a distance of one base, and base qualities are not known. This sample was taken from a study of blood T cell repertoires in COVID-19 (dated by TCRdb to the early 2020s). General notes on the study: Samples from collaborators originated in the United States, Italy and Spain and spanned both the acute and convalescent phases of COVID-19. The material from the prospective study consisted of cDNA or gDNA derived from T cells, B-cell-depleted T cells, or PBMCs. Deeply sampled blood TCRbeta repertoires from subjects exposed to, actively infected with, or recovered from COVID-19 were included in the dataset. A freely available public database, intended as a resource for researchers studying the immune response to SARS-CoV-2, is where the repertoires were released. Samples were obtained from the ongoing ImmuneRACE study (first 160 participants) and from 1,254 subjects provided by 6 global collaborators. Nearly every sample came with metadata listing a de-identified subject ID, COVID-19 status, age in years and sex. Where available, HLA class I and class II types were taken from metadata supplied by the sample provider and were not determined by assay-based typing. The full study reports these points: The quantity of clinical and demographic metadata differed by source and by participant and was supplied without curation.

Each collaborating institution followed its own protocols to collect whole blood in K2EDTA tubes. For TCRbeta analysis, collaborator samples were shipped as frozen whole blood, as isolated PBMCs, or as DNA extracted from either sample type. The germline V and J ends show losses of 2 bases and 2 bases respectively, and no gene match explains 1 base of the junction. Looking up the germline V gene (reference sequence) yields CDR1 GTSNPN and CDR2 SVGIG. The CDR3 numbers 13 residues from cysteine through phenylalanine. Left in the record is the CDR3 DNA by itself, 39 bases read in frame from the first base. TCRbeta CDR3 regions were amplified from genomic DNA by means of the immunoSEQ Assay, a bias-controlled multiplex PCR. Per the source publication's procedure: The number of nucleated cells in each sample was estimated by amplification of reference gene primers within the assay. To quantify the absolute abundance of each unique TCRbeta CDR3 rearrangement, sequence reads were collapsed and filtered. For each sample, productive Simpson clonality was calculated as the square root of Simpson's diversity index across productive rearrangements. TCRdb obtained this table from immuneACCESS and retained in-frame rearrangements with V and J assigned. These tables miss some clones; where compared with another copy, unresolved V genes account for less than half of the shortfall, and the remainder is unexplained. For V, J and clone size, that table is used; D and trimming come from the DNA. The sample table records 150,000 to 200,000 clones; about 83% of these occur just once. The biggest ten clones account for roughly 14% of the sample.

Sequencing used peripheral blood. This TCR derives from an elderly woman with acute or convalescent COVID-19. The chain is encoded by TRBV30 joined to TRBJ2-7; TRBD1 fits 9 bases in the junction. The DNA sequence reads TGTGCCTGGAGTCGACAGGGGGCCTACGAGCAGTACTTC. Its amino acids are CAWSRQGAYEQYF. Reference TRBV30 and TRBJ2-7 proteins supply the regions before and after the CDR3; the full variable domain is: SQTIHQWPATLVQPVGSPLSLECTVEGTSNPNLYWYRQAAGRGLQLLFYSVGIGQISSEVPQNLSASRPQDRQFILSSKKLLLSDSGFYLCAWSRQGAYEQYFGPGTRLTVT.